A single sample gave rise to the 23 T cell receptor beta chains below, sequenced in a study of T cell responses to AZD1222 COVID-19 vaccine. Repertoires were generated with immunoSEQ multiplex PCR, while TCRdb's copy carries only in-frame clones and drops some. Among 100,000 to 150,000 clones listed, over 75% were seen once. This specimen consisted of peripheral blood, obtained on day 0 of AZD1222 vaccination. All receptors derive from an adult in good health.

This clone was counted ten times or more. The chain employs TRBV7-9 and TRBJ2-7, with D possibly being TRBD1 or TRBD2 (5 bases each). V shed 2 bases and J shed 3 bases, with 14 bases lying between them. The V gene's germline CDR1 is SEHNR and CDR2 FQNEAQ (reference sequence). The CDR3 is made up of 15 amino acids. The DNA of the CDR3 is TGTGCCAGCAGCTTACAGGGCGGAGGCATCTACGAGCAGTACTTC. It encodes CASSLQGGGIYEQYF.

The V gene is TRBV5-4, the J gene TRBJ2-5, with TRBD2 as a possible D gene (6 bases). Germline CDR1 is SGHNT and CDR2 is YYREEE (reference sequence). V shed 6 bases and J shed 3 bases, with 15 bases lying between them. This CDR3 contains 14 residues. The CDR3 loop reads CASTRGGREETQYF. For the CDR3, the DNA is TGTGCCAGCACCCGGGGAGGTAGGGAAGAGACCCAGTACTTC.

The V gene is TRBV18, the J gene TRBJ2-1; 9 bases map to TRBD2. CDR3 length: 17 amino acids. V dropped 6 bases and J dropped 9; count of bases not matched to a gene: 18. From germline, CDR1 is KGHSH and CDR2 LQKENI. CDR3 loop: CASSQSGLATGLGEQFF. The CDR3 DNA follows: TGTGCCAGCTCGCAATCGGGACTAGCAACGGGTTTGGGTGAGCAGTTCTTC. Together with reference TRBV18 and TRBJ2-1, the CDR3 gives the full variable domain: NAGVMQNPRHLVRRRGQEARLRCSPMKGHSHVYWYRQLPEEGLKFMVYLQKENIIDESGMPKERFSAEFPKEGPSILRIQQVVRGDSAAYFCASSQSGLATGLGEQFFGPGTRLTVL.

The V and J genes are TRBV28 and TRBJ2-7, with unresolved D. CDR3 length equals 11 residues. Trimming removed 6 bases at V and 2 bases at J, with 5 bases between. Germline V lookup: CDR1 MDHEN, CDR2 SYDVKM. CDR3 sequence (DNA): TGTGCCAGCAGCCGCACCTACGAGCAGTACTTC. As protein: CASSRTYEQYF.

The chain couples TRBV27 to TRBJ2-7; 8 bases are shared with TRBD2. V trimming: 0 bases; J trimming: 2 bases; junction bases outside the gene matches: 6. CDR3 length: 16 amino acids. The germline CDR1 and CDR2 sequences are MNHEY and SMNVEV (reference sequence). The CDR3: CASSLSSGLVAYEQYF. DNA for the CDR3: TGTGCCAGCAGTTTATCTTCGGGACTAGTTGCCTACGAGCAGTACTTC.

The genes are TRBV24-1 and TRBJ2-5; 12 bases are a match to TRBD2. Germline CDR1 is KGHDR and CDR2 is SFDVKD. The CDR3 contains 15 residues. With 3 bases clipped from V and 5 bases from J, the junction kept 3 bases outside the gene matches. The CDR3 nucleotides are TGTGCCACCAGTGATCCTAGCGGGAGGGGGGAGACCCAGTACTTC. Protein sequence: CATSDPSGRGETQYF.

The V and J genes are TRBV5-1 and TRBJ1-1; TRBD1 aligns across 10 bases. The CDR3 is 13 residues long. CDR1 is SGHRS and CDR2 is YFSETQ in the germline V gene. V lost 4 bases to trimming and J lost 11 bases; unmatched junction nucleotides: 8. CDR3 bases: TGCGCCAGCAGCCAGGACAGGGGGTATCTGGCTTTCTTT. As protein: CASSQDRGYLAFF.

The gene calls are TRBV30 and TRBJ2-5; a possible D gene is TRBD2 (6 bases). From germline, CDR1 is GTSNPN and CDR2 SVGIG (reference sequence). The CDR3 contains 12 residues. V gave up 0 bases and J gave up 7 bases, with 9 bases separating them. CDR3 residues: CAWSVAGGTQYF. The CDR3 DNA reads as TGTGCCTGGAGTGTGGCCGGGGGGACCCAGTACTTC.

This chain uses TRBV9 with TRBJ2-2, with D tentatively TRBD1 or TRBD2 (6 bases each). Trimming removed 3 bases at V and 6 bases at J, with 12 bases between. The CDR3 is made up of 14 amino acids. Germline V lookup: CDR1 SGDLS, CDR2 YYNGEE. The CDR3 DNA reads as TGTGCCAGCAGCGAACAGGGAGGCGCCGGGGAGCTGTTTTTT. This codes for CASSEQGGAGELFF. The full variable domain, completed using reference TRBV9 and TRBJ2-2, is DSGVTQTPKHLITATGQRVTLRCSPRSGDLSVYWYQQSLDQGLQFLIQYYNGEERAKGNILERFSAQQFPDLHSELNLSSLELGDSALYFCASSEQGGAGELFFGEGSRLTVL.

This clone was detected only once. The V and J genes are TRBV6-1 and TRBJ2-1, with D uncertain. Trimming removed 3 bases from V and 6 bases from J, with 15 bases in between. Germline V gene data show CDR1 as MNHNS and CDR2 as SASEGT. This CDR3 comprises 15 residues. The CDR3 loop reads CASSDDLGRFNEQFF. The CDR3 bases are TGTGCCAGCAGTGATGACTTGGGCAGATTCAATGAGCAGTTCTTC.

This sequence joins TRBV19 and TRBJ1-1; maybe TRBD1 (5 bases). The CDR3 sequence is 14 residues long. V was clipped by 5 bases and J by 8 bases, with 18 bases between them. Germline assignment: CDR1 LNHDA and CDR2 SQIVND (reference sequence). In DNA form, the CDR3 reads TGTGCCAGTAGTCCTCAATCGACCGACAGAGAAGCTTTCTTT. Amino acid sequence: CASSPQSTDREAFF.

The chain is built from TRBV4-1 and TRBJ2-7; D unclear. Germline CDR1 and CDR2: MGHRA and YSYEKL. The CDR3 sequence is 13 residues long. V was clipped by 2 bases and J by 4 bases, with 9 bases between them. CDR3 region: CASSQPNGYEQYF. The CDR3 nucleotides are TGCGCCAGCAGCCAACCAAACGGGTACGAGCAGTACTTC.

The V gene is TRBV4-2, the J gene TRBJ1-2; 10 bases are a match to TRBD1. This CDR3 has 19 amino acids. V shed 1 base, J shed 3 bases, and the junction held 14 bases outside the gene matches. Germline values: CDR1 LGHNA, CDR2 YNFKEQ. In DNA form, the CDR3 reads TGTGCCAGCAGCCAAGCAATCAGACAGGGGGCCCACTATGACTATGGCTACACCTTC. Protein: CASSQAIRQGAHYDYGYTF.

This chain joins TRBV10-3 and TRBJ1-5; D possibly corresponds to TRBD1 (5 bases). The CDR3 runs to 14 residues. Deletions cut 6 bases from V and 1 base from J, with 10 bases between. Germline CDR1 is ENHRY and CDR2 is SYGVKD. The CDR3 loop is CAISREGSNQPQHF. The CDR3 bases are TGTGCCATCAGCAGGGAAGGAAGCAATCAGCCCCAGCATTTT.

The chain recombines TRBV3-1 (or the pseudogene TRBV3-2) with TRBJ2-7; TRBD2 is a possible D gene (5 bases). Germline V gene data show CDR1 as LGHDT and CDR2 as YNNKEL (reference sequence). Trimming took 3 bases from V and 7 from J, leaving 10 bases between them. CDR3 length: 12 residues. The DNA for the CDR3 is TGTGCCAGCAGCCAGGTTCCGGGGGAGCAGTACTTC. This sequence encodes CASSQVPGEQYF.

The chain links TRBV9 to TRBJ2-7; 9 bases align to TRBD2. Germline V gives CDR1 SGDLS, CDR2 YYNGEE. The CDR3 runs 16 residues. The V segment lost 4 bases and the J segment 2 bases; nucleotides outside the gene matches: 10. CDR3 bases: TGTGCCAGCAGCCCCCACACTAGCGGGCTAGCCTACGAGCAGTACTTC. The encoded protein is CASSPHTSGLAYEQYF.

J is TRBJ2-5 and V is TRBV24-1; D is possibly TRBD1 (5 bases). Looked up from germline, CDR1 is KGHDR and CDR2 is SFDVKD. Trimming took 3 bases from V and 3 from J, leaving 7 bases between them. CDR3 length equals 13 residues. The CDR3 is CATSDDSKETQYF. The CDR3 bases are TGTGCCACCAGTGATGACAGTAAAGAGACCCAGTACTTC.

Only one count was recorded for this clone. The rearrangement links TRBV29-1 to TRBJ1-1, with D maybe TRBD1 (6 bases). Trimming took off 7 bases at V and 1 base at J, with 16 bases between the two ends. Germline-derived CDR1 and CDR2 are SQVTM and ANQGSEA. The CDR3 contains 14 residues. The CDR3 loop reads CSAGGQGRNTEAFF. In DNA form, the CDR3 reads TGCAGCGCCGGGGGGCAGGGACGGAACACTGAAGCTTTCTTT.

This rearrangement joins TRBV7-3 to TRBJ1-1; D ambiguous. Germline CDR1 SGHTA, CDR2 FQGTGA. Trimming took 5 bases from V and 2 from J, leaving 9 bases between them. The CDR3 runs to 13 residues. The CDR3 DNA sequence: TGTGCCAGCAGCGTTCAGGTAAACACTGAAGCTTTCTTT. Translating it yields CASSVQVNTEAFF.

The J gene is TRBJ2-7, the V gene TRBV11-1, with 7 bases aligning to TRBD2. The CDR3 consists of 16 residues. Germline trimming cut 2 bases from V and 6 bases from J; bases unmatched to any gene: 13. Germline CDR1 and CDR2: SGHAT and FQDESV (reference sequence). The CDR3 DNA sequence: TGTGCCAGCAGCTTATTTGTTGGCGCGGGAGACCGCGAGCAGTACTTC. Translating it yields CASSLFVGAGDREQYF.

This rearrangement joins TRBV15 to TRBJ2-4, with 10 bases matching TRBD1. CDR1 and CDR2 from the germline V gene are LNHNV and YYDKDF (reference sequence). The CDR3 sequence is 17 residues long. The ends lost 3 bases at V and 9 bases at J; junction bases unmatched: 14. CDR3 nucleotide sequence: TGTGCCACCAGCAGGCTCCCGGGACAGGGGCAACAGGCCATTCAGTACTTC. Amino acid sequence: CATSRLPGQGQQAIQYF. Looking up the rest from reference TRBV15 and TRBJ2-4 gives the full variable domain: DAMVIQNPRYQVTQFGKPVTLSCSQTLNHNVMYWYQQKSSQAPKLLFHYYDKDFNNEADTPDNFQSRRPNTSFCFLDIRSPGLGDTAMYLCATSRLPGQGQQAIQYFGAGTRLSVL.

V and J are TRBV5-1 and TRBJ2-5, with TRBD2 identical over 13 bases. Trimming cost V 4 bases and J 1 base; bases outside gene matches: 4. The CDR3 is made up of 16 amino acids. Germline-derived CDR1 and CDR2 are SGHRS and YFSETQ. The CDR3 DNA reads TGCGCCAGCAGCCGGGGGACTAGCGGGATCCAAGAGACCCAGTACTTC. Protein product: CASSRGTSGIQETQYF.

This chain uses TRBV4-3 with TRBJ2-3, with 7 bases aligning to TRBD2. Trimming at V came to 0 bases and at J to 1 base, leaving 4 bases not matched to a gene. The germline CDR1 and CDR2 sequences are LGHNA and YSLEER. CDR3 length: 16 amino acids. Here the CDR3 reads CASSQDPREGTDTQYF. DNA for the CDR3: TGCGCCAGCAGCCAAGATCCCCGGGAGGGCACAGATACGCAGTATTTT.